The rows below give T cell receptor beta chains drawn from one sample of a study of blood T cells in healthy people across ages. MiXCR, applied by TCRdb to the 5' RACE reads, yields one record per CDR3 protein. The sample holds almost 1 million distinct CDR3 sequences; 51% are singletons and the top ten take roughly a fifth. Sequenced material: blood. The receptors shown here come from a woman aged 60-70 years in good health. The CDR3 runs from the conserved cysteine through the conserved F or W. Fields, in order: J gene, clone size, V gene, D gene, CDR3 DNA, CDR3 protein. A D gene is named only where the DNA matches it firmly. Size tells how often a clone was seen (once, few, many) or the class of an expanded clone, and some rows leave it out.

TRBJ2-5,many,TRBV4-1,TRBD1,TGCGCCAGCAGCCCCCCAGGGACAGGAGAAGAGACCCAGTACTTC,CASSPPGTGEETQYF
TRBJ2-5,.,TRBV6-1,.,TGTGCCAGCACCGGGACACGAAGCCAAGAGACCCAGTACTTC,CASTGTRSQETQYF
TRBJ1-2,few,TRBV28,.,TGTGCCAGCAGTTTAAGGGCAGATGTGAGTGGCTACACCTTC,CASSLRADVSGYTF
TRBJ2-7,.,TRBV11-2,.,TGTGCCAGCAGCAAGGACTGGACCCCCTACAATGAGCAGTACTTC,CASSKDWTPYNEQYF
TRBJ2-3,.,TRBV5-1,.,TGCGCCAGCAGCGGACGGACGGACTTGGGTGATACGCAGTATTTT,CASSGRTDLGDTQYF
TRBJ2-7,few,TRBV5-1,TRBD2,TGCGCCAGCAGCTTCACGACTAGCGGGACGCCCCACGAGCAGTACTTC,CASSFTTSGTPHEQYF
TRBJ2-7,.,TRBV14,.,TGTGCCAGCAGCCAAGAGTGGAGGACCAATGAGCAGTACTTC,CASSQEWRTNEQYF
TRBJ2-7,few,TRBV28,TRBD1,TGTGCCAGCAGGACAGGGCCCAGCTCCTACGAGCAGTACTTC,CASRTGPSSYEQYF
TRBJ2-5,.,TRBV6-5,TRBD2,TGTGCCAGCAGGGCGGGAGGGGTTGGAGAGACCCAGTACTTC,CASRAGGVGETQYF
TRBJ2-4,.,TRBV28,.,TGTGCCAGCAGTACCCACAAAGAGCAGTACTTC,CASSTHKEQYF
TRBJ2-7,.,TRBV10-2,TRBD1,TGCGCCAGCAGAGACAGGGGAATCTACGAGCAGTACTTC,CASRDRGIYEQYF
TRBJ2-7,.,TRBV29-1,.,TGCAGCGTTGGGGCGTTTGGGAATTACGAGCAGTACTTC,CSVGAFGNYEQYF
TRBJ2-1,few,TRBV20-1,.,TGCAGTGCTAAAGCCCAGTACAATGAGCAGTTCTTC,CSAKAQYNEQFF
TRBJ2-1,.,TRBV29-1,.,TGCAGCGTCCGTTACAGGGACACTTACAATGAGCAGTTCTTC,CSVRYRDTYNEQFF
TRBJ2-7,.,TRBV5-5,TRBD1,TGTGCCAGCACCCCCTTGCCTCGGACAGGAGCCTACGAGCAGTACTTC,CASTPLPRTGAYEQYF
TRBJ2-6,.,TRBV12-3/TRBV12-4,.,TGTGCCAGCAGTTTCCCCCAGGGTGGTGGGGCCAACGTCCTGACTTTC,CASSFPQGGGANVLTF
TRBJ1-5,few,TRBV6-6,.,TGTGCCAGCAGTTACTCACCTGCTCAGCCCCAGCATTTT,CASSYSPAQPQHF